This T cell receptor beta chain was captured in a study of shared clonotypes between healthy human individuals. Study as a whole: The study drew on a couple of women and a few men aged 18 to 49 as donors.

Tens of millions of PBMCs were counted before genomic DNA extraction. Replicate PCRs run on unsorted PBMC used around 0.3 ug DNA, which was tens of thousands of T cell genomes. It was on ten immunoSEQ deep assay plates that unsorted PBMC DNA was sequenced. Assay: immunoSEQ multiplex PCR; the TCRdb copy retains only in-frame clones and omits some. The profile shows approximately 500,000 clones, over 70% of them singletons. CDR1 SGHRS and CDR2 YFSETQ come from the germline V gene. Trimming removed 3 bases from V and 2 bases from J; junction bases left unmatched: 7. The CDR3 loop spans 15 amino acids. This rearrangement joins TRBV5-1 to TRBJ2-5, with TRBD2 matching 7 bases. The receptor was derived from a woman between 35 and 50 years old in good health. Some clones in this sample may be carry-over from other donors' samples. What was sequenced was PBMCs. The CDR3 here is CASSSTGTTQETQYF. For the CDR3, the DNA is TGCGCCAGCAGCTCAACCGGGACTACACAAGAGACCCAGTACTTC.